This TCR beta chain is from a study of blood T cells in healthy people across ages. As for the study in general: Template switching retrieved approximately one barcoded beta molecule for each two T cells.

Germline values: CDR1 MNHNY, CDR2 SVGAGI (reference sequence). With 5 bases clipped from V and 8 bases from J, the junction kept 11 bases outside the gene matches. This CDR3 has 14 residues. A second roughly 7 to 12 cycle PCR used barcoded and J-beta primers. TCRdb re-analysed the 5' RACE reads in MiXCR, keeping a single row per CDR3 protein. The sample carries some 1.7 million distinct CDR3 sequences, 28% recorded once. Each of the donors had approximately 10 milliliters of peripheral blood drawn into EDTA-treated Vacutainer tubes. Sequenced sample: blood. V and J are TRBV6-6 and TRBJ1-2; 7 positions match TRBD1. The receptor comes from a woman aged 25 to 39 in good health. Here the CDR3 DNA reads TGTGCCAGCAGTGACAGGGTTCCCTCAACGGGCTACACCTTC. This encodes CASSDRVPSTGYTF.